What follows describes a single T cell receptor beta chain. Its antigen is still unknown. Base quality data are lacking; no much larger clone is found one base away. The CDR3 covers 15 residues, taking in both the cysteine and the phenylalanine. Of the read, only the CDR3 DNA is kept; its 45 bases are in frame from base 1. Library preparation was by 5' RACE. Sequencer: Illumina HiSeq 2500. The second PCR ran for about 6 to 12 cycles and used a J-beta primer mix along with a sample-barcoded 5' primer. A unique molecular identifier was introduced onto each TCR beta cDNA molecule by a template-switch 5' adaptor carrying 12 random nucleotides. Each sample yielded at least 2.5 million CDR3-containing paired-end reads. The Mint cDNA synthesis kit, primed by a TRBC-specific oligonucleotide, was used to synthesize first-strand cDNA from all RNA. After uracil-DNA glycosylase treatment, a first 18-cycle PCR used universal primers M1SS and BC2_uni_R on all cDNA. The published analysis was carried out like this. Normalization of each sample was performed by random selection of 1 million high-quality reads, each carrying a distinct molecular identifier. Instead of being binned into consensus sequences, reads that shared molecular identifiers were thrown out. MiTCR, run with a Q25 quality threshold and the strictest error-elimination algorithm, handled CDR3 identification, clonotype clustering and error correction. A nonparametric unseen species model using Euler transformation provided a lower-bound estimate of total TCR beta diversity. TCRdb reprocessing: public reads trimmed at Q25 with fastp, clones called with MiXCR, in-frame beta chains kept. One record per CDR3 amino acid sequence lists the most common genes and DNA. The V and J calls shown here were made by TCRdb, not taken from the authors' results. In all, the sample holds about 800,000 distinct CDR3 sequences, and around a quarter of those were seen once. The ten most abundant clones make up more than 3% of the sample.

This sample was taken from a study of blood T cells in healthy people across ages (dated by TCRdb to the mid-2010s). About the investigation overall: Template switching captured roughly one uniquely barcoded TCR beta cDNA molecule per two T cells in model experiments. For two donors (one aged 18 to 30 and one aged 80 or older), the study analyzed two additional independent replicas of 1 million unique cDNA reads from the same blood draw. Age-related changes in TCR beta repertoire diversity were measured in the study by deep sequencing normalized with unique cDNA molecular identifiers. Four age groups were formed from the donors: young (average approximately 16 years), middle-aged (around 41), aged (about 62) and long-lived (around 82). The study at large found these results: Total diversity estimates from one million sequenced T cells were considered lower bounds and underestimates. Since profiling was done on bulk unsorted PBMCs, naive and antigen-experienced compartments could not be conclusively compared. Compared with the aged group, the long-lived group had more naive CD4+ T cells, fewer expanded clones and increased TCR diversity, suggesting age selection. Donor CMV infection status was unknown, potentially confounding age-related changes in expanded clonotypes. Observed TCR beta diversity per million T cells fell roughly linearly with age, and a significant reduction was already apparent by age about 38. A strong correlation was found between observed TCR beta diversity and the percentage of naive T cells measured by flow cytometry.

The approximately 39 donors, aged about 6 to 95 years, were systemically healthy Caucasian individuals from Russia. Each donor gave about 11 milliliters of peripheral blood, drawn into EDTA-treated Vacutainer tubes. Ficoll-Paque density-gradient centrifugation was used to isolate PBMCs, with at least 6.5 million per sample. Total RNA was extracted from PBMCs with Trizol reagent, with at least 5 micrograms obtained per sample. For every donor, an aliquot of PBMCs went through flow cytometry to measure the percentages of naive CD45RAhigh/CD27high T cells. These data were also reused for a study on T cells of mothers and their children. The second investigation adds: Nine systemically healthy Caucasian individuals served as donors, namely three mothers together with their six children. cDNA synthesis consumed the entire amount of extracted RNA, loaded at 1.5 ug RNA in each 15 ul reaction. In the second PCR, sample barcodes and 2-4 random nucleotides were introduced via the M1S primer. Each mother yielded over 8.5 million TCR beta CDR3 reads and each child 2.5 million to 3 million reads. Thymic selection similarly shapes TCR recombination output in related and unrelated pairs, with minor effect from inherited differences. Normalized repertoire overlap was always slightly but never significantly higher in related than unrelated mother-child pairs. Persistent microchimeric T cell clones were not detected, at a sensitivity of about 100 clones per million clonotypes. In the study, deep NGS was used to compare the TCR beta repertoires of mothers and children, and features distinguishing related mother-child pairs from unrelated individuals were sought. Mothers averaged roughly 40 +/- 4 years of age and children averaged about 10 +/- 4 years. After adapter ligation was performed with NEBNext reagents, the libraries were sequenced on an Illumina HiSeq 2000 with 100+100 nt paired-end reads. To prevent cross-contamination, the mother and child libraries were prepared one month apart and sequenced in separate runs. For each donor, somewhere between roughly 450,000 and 2,100,000 distinct TCR beta clonotypes were identified. Naive TCR beta clonotypes were estimated from low-frequency clonotypes matched to each donor's FACS-determined naive share, without sorting.

The receptor's source is a boy between 5 and 17 years old in good health. The chain is made from TRBV21-1 and TRBJ2-5; TRBD1, the table's D call, lacks a check against the DNA. TRBV21-1 counts as a pseudogene. The specimen sequenced was blood. The sequenced DNA is TGTGCCAGCAGCAAAGGGCCGGGGGGTCAGGAGACCCAGTACTTC. This sequence encodes CASSKGPGGQETQYF.